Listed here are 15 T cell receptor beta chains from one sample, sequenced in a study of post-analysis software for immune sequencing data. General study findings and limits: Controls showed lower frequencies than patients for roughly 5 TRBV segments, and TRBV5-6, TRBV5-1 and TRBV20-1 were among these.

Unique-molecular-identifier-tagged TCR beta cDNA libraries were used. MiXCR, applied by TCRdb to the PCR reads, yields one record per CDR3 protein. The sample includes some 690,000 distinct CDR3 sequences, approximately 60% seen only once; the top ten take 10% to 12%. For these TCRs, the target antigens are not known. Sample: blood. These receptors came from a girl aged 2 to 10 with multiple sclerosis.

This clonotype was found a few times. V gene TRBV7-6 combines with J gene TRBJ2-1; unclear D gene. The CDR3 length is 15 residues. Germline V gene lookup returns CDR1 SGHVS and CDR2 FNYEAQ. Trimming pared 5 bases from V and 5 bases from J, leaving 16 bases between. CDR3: CASSLTPVRNNEQFF. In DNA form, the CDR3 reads TGTGCCAGCAGCCTGACTCCCGTGAGGAACAATGAGCAGTTCTTC.

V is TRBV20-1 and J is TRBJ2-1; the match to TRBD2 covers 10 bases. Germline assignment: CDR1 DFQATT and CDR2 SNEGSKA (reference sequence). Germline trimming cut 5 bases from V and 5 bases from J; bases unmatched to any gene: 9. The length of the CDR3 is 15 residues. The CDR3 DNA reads TGCAGTGCTCTCCCGATGCTAGCGGGGGACAATGAGCAGTTCTTC. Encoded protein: CSALPMLAGDNEQFF.

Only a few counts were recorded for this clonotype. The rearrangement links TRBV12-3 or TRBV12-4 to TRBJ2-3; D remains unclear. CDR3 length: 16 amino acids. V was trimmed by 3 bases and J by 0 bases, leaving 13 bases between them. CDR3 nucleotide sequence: TGTGCCAGCAGTTTGGCAGACCTGACTAGCACAGATACGCAGTATTTT. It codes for CASSLADLTSTDTQYF.

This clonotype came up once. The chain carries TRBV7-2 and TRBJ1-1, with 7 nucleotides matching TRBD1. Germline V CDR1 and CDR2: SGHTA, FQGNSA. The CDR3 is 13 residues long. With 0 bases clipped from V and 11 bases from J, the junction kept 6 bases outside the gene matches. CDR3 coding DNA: TGTGCCAGCAGCTTAGCCGAGGGGGCGGGGGCTTTCTTT. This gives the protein CASSLAEGAGAFF.

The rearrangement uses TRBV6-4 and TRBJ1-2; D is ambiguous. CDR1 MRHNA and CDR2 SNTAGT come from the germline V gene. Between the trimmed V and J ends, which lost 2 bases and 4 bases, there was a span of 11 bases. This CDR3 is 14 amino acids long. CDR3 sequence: CASSDTGRIYGYTF. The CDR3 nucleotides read TGTGCCAGCAGTGACACCGGGCGGATCTATGGCTACACCTTC.

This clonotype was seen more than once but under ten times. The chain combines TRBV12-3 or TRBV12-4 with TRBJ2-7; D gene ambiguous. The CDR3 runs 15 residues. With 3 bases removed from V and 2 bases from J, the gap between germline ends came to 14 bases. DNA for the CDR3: TGTGCCAGCAGTTTCTCTCCACAGAGTACCTACGAGCAGTACTTC. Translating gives CASSFSPQSTYEQYF.

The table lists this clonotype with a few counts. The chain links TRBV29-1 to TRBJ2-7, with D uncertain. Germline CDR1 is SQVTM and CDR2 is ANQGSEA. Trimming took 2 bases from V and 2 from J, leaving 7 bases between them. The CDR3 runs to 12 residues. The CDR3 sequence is CSVEKAPYEQYF. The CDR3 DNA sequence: TGCAGCGTTGAAAAGGCCCCCTACGAGCAGTACTTC.

CDR3 nucleotide sequence: TGCAGTGCTAGAGTAACGGGCCCCAGCTCCTACGAGCAGTACTTC. Translating it yields CSARVTGPSSYEQYF. The chain recombines TRBV20-1 with TRBJ2-7; no clear D. CDR3 length: 15 amino acids. V was pared by 1 base and J by 0 bases, with 13 bases between. Germline CDR1 reads DFQATT; CDR2 reads SNEGSKA (reference sequence).

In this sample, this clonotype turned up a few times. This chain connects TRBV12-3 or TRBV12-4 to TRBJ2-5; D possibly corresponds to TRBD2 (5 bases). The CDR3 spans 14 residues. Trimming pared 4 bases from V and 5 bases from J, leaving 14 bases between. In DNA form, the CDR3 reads TGTGCCAGCAGTTCGACGGACTCGGCTGAGACCCAGTACTTC. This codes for CASSSTDSAETQYF.

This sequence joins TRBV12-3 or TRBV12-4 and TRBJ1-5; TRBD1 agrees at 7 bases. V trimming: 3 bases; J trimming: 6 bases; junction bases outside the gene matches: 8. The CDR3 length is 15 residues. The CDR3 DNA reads TGTGCCAGCAGTTTTGGGCAGGGGGGATCTCAGCCCCAGCATTTT. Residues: CASSFGQGGSQPQHF.

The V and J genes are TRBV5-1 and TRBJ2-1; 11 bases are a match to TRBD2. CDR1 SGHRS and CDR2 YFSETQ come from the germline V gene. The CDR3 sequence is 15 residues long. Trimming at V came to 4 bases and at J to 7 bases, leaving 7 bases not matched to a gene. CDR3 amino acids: CASSTSGSLPNEQFF. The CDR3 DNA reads TGCGCCAGCAGCACTAGCGGGAGTCTCCCGAATGAGCAGTTCTTC.

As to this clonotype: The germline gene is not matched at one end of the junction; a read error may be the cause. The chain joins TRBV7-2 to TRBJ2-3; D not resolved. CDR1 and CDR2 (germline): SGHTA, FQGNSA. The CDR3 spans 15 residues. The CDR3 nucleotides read TGTGCCAGCAGCTTAGCCCGGCAAAGCACAGATACGCTGTATTTT. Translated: CASSLARQSTDTLYF.

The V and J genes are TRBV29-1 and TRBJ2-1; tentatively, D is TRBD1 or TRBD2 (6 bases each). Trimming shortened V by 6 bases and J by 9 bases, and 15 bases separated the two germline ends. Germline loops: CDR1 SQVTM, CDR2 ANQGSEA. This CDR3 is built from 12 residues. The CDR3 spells CSVEGTLTEQFF. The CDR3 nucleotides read TGCAGCGTGGAGGGGACACTAACTGAGCAGTTCTTC.

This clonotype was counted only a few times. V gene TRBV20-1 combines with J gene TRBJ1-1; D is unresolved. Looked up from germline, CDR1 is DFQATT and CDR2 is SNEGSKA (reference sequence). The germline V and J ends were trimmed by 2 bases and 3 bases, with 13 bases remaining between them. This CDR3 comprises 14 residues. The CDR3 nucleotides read TGCAGTGCTAGACGGGGATTTGGTGACACTGAAGCTTTCTTT. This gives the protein CSARRGFGDTEAFF.

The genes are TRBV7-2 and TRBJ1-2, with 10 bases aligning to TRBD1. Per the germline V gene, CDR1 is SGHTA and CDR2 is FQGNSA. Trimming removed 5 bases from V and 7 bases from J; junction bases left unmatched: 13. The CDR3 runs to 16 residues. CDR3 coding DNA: TGTGCCAGCAGCCCCTATAAGACAGGGGGCTTACGTGGCTACACCTTC. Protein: CASSPYKTGGLRGYTF. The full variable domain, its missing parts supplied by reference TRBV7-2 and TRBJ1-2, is GAGVSQSPSNKVTEKGKDVELRCDPISGHTALYWYRQSLGQGLEFLIYFQGNSAPDKSGLPSDRFSAERTGGSVSTLTIQRTQQEDSAVYLCASSPYKTGGLRGYTFGSGTRLTVV.